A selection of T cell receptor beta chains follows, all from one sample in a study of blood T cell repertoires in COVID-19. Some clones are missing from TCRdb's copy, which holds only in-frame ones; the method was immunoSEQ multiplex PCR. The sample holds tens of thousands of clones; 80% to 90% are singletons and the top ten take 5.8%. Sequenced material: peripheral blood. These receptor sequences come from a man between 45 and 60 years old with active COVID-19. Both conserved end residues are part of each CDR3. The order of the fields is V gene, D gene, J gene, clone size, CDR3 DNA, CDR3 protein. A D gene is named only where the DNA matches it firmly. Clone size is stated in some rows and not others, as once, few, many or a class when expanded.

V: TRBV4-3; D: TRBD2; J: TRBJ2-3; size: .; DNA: TGCGCCAGCAGTGAGACGAAGACTAGCGGGAGAGACACAGATACGCAGTATTTT; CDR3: CASSETKTSGRDTDTQYF
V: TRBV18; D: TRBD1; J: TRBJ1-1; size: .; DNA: TGTGCCAGCTCACCGAAGACAGGGAGGAACACTGAAGCTTTCTTT; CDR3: CASSPKTGRNTEAFF
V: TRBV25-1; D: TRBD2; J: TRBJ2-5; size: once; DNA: TGTGCCACCGACGGGGAGGGCCGCGAGACCCAGTACTTC; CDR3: CATDGEGRETQYF
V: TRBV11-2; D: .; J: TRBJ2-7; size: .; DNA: TGTGCCAGCAGCTCGCCCACGTCAGGGCGCGAGCAGTACTTC; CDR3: CASSSPTSGREQYF
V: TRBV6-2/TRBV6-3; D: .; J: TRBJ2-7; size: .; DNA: TGTGCCAGCAGTTACCCTGAAGGACAGTCTTTC; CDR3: CASSYPEGQSF
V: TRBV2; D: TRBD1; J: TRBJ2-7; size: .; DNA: TGTGCCAGCAAGAGAACAGGGGCCACCTACGAGCAGTACTTC; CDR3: CASKRTGATYEQYF
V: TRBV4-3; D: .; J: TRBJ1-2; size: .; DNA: TGCGCCAGCAGCCACCTAAACAGGGTTTATGGCTACACCTTC; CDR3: CASSHLNRVYGYTF
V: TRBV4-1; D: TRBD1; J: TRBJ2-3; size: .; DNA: TGCGCCAGCAGCCAAGGACAGGGGCCCCTCACAGATACGCAGTATTTT; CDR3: CASSQGQGPLTDTQYF
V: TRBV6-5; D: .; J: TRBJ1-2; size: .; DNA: TGTGCCAGCAGTATCCTACAACCAGGCTATGGCTACACCTTC; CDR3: CASSILQPGYGYTF
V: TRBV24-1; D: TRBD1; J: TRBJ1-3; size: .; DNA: TGTGCCACCAGTGGTCCCCCCGACAGGGGGGGACAGAGCTCTGGAAACACCATATATTTT; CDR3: CATSGPPDRGGQSSGNTIYF
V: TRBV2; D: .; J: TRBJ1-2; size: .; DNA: TGTGCCAGCAGTGAACTGGCAGGTGAGGGGGTTAACTATGGCTACACCTTC; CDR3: CASSELAGEGVNYGYTF
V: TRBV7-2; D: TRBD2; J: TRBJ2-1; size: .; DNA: TGTGCCAGCAGGGCCTCCGGGACTAGCGGGAGCTACAATGAGCAGTTCTTC; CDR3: CASRASGTSGSYNEQFF
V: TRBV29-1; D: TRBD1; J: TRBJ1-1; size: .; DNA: TGCAGCGTTGAAACAGGGGCAAACACTGAAGCTTTCTTT; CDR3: CSVETGANTEAFF
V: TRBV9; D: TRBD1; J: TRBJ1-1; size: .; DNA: TGTGCCAGCAGAGGTGACAGGGGGGCTGAAGCTTTCTTT; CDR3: CASRGDRGAEAFF
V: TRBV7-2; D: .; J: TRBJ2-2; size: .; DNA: TGTGCCAGCAGCTTAGCAGGGGCGACAGGCGCCGGGGAGCTGTTTTTT; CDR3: CASSLAGATGAGELFF
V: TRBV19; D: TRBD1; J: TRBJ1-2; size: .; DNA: TGTGCCAGTAGGGGAGGACAGGGGGCTGGCTATGGCTACACCTTC; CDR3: CASRGGQGAGYGYTF
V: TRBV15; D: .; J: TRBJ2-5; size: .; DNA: TGTGCCACCAGCAACGGGCAGGGTGCACATCAAGAGACCCAGTACTTC; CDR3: CATSNGQGAHQETQYF
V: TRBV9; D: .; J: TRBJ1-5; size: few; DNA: TGTGCCAGCAGCGTTGAAGGGGTAGGGAATCAGCCCCAGCATTTT; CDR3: CASSVEGVGNQPQHF
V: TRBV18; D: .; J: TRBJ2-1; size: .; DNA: TGTGCCAGCTCAGATCTAGGGAGCGAGCAGTTCTTC; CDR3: CASSDLGSEQFF
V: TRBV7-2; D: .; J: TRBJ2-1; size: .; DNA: TGTGCCAGCAGCTTAGTGTGGGGGGTCGCGGGTGCGGGCAATGAGCAGTTCTTC; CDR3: CASSLVWGVAGAGNEQFF
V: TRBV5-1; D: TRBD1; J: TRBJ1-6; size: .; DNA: TGCGCCAGCAGCTTGGGGTACAGGGGGCAAGATAATTCACCCCTCCACTTT; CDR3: CASSLGYRGQDNSPLHF
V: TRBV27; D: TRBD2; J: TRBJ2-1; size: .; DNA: TGTGCCAGCAGCATAGCGGGGAGCTCCTACAATGAGCAGTTCTTC; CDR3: CASSIAGSSYNEQFF
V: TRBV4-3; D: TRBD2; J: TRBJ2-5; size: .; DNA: TGCGCCAGCAGCCCTCGACTTGGGACTAGCGGGGAGAAAGAAGAGACCCAGTACTTC; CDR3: CASSPRLGTSGEKEETQYF
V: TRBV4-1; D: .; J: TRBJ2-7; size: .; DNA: TGCGCCAGCAGCCAAGCGTTAGCGGAGGGCTACGAGCAGTACTTC; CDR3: CASSQALAEGYEQYF
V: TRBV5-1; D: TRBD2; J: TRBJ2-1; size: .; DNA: TGCGCCAGCAGCTCGGGAGGGGGGACCTACAATGAGCAGTTCTTC; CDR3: CASSSGGGTYNEQFF
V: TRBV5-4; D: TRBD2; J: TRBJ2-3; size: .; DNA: TGTGCCAGCAGCTCCCGACTAGCGGGGGGCGGAGGCACAGATACGCAGTATTTT; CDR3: CASSSRLAGGGGTDTQYF
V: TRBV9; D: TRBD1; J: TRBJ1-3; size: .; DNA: TGTGCCAGCAGCGTAGAGGCAGGGGGGACTGGAAACACCATATATTTT; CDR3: CASSVEAGGTGNTIYF
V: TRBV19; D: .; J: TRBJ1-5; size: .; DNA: TGTGCCAGTAGTCCTGGACAGTCCGGGGGCAATCAGCCCCAGCATTTT; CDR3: CASSPGQSGGNQPQHF
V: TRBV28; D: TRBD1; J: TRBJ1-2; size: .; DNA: TGTGCCAGCAGTCAAGCGGGACAGGACTTCCGGGGGGCTTATGGCTACACCTTC; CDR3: CASSQAGQDFRGAYGYTF
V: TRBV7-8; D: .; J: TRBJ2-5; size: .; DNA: TGTGCCAGCAAGCTCGGGGGAAGGGAGACCCAGTACTTC; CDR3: CASKLGGRETQYF
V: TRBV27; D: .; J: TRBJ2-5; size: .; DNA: TGTGCCAGCGCCGGACTTGAAGAGACCCAGTACTTC; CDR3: CASAGLEETQYF
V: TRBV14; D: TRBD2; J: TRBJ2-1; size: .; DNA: TGTGCCAGCAGCCACGATAGCGGGAGGCTGAATGAGCAGTTCTTC; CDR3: CASSHDSGRLNEQFF
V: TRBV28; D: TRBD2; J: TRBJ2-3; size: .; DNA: TGTGCCAGTTCCCCTTTTACGTTCGGCGGGAGGGCCTTAAGTGCGGGTGGTACAGATACGCAGTATTTT; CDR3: CASSPFTFGGRALSAGGTDTQYF
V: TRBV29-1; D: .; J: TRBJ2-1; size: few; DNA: TGCAGCGTTCGAAGGAGAGGTTCCTACAATGAGCAGTTCTTC; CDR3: CSVRRRGSYNEQFF
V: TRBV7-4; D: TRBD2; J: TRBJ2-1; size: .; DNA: TGTGCCAGCAGCTTAGCGGCGGGACTAGCGGGCTACAATGAGCAGTTCTTC; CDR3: CASSLAAGLAGYNEQFF
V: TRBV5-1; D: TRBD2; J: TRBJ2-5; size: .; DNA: TGCGCCAGCAGCTCGGGACCTACACTAGCGGGGGCCCAAGAGACCCAGTACTTC; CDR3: CASSSGPTLAGAQETQYF
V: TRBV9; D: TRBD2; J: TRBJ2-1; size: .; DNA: TGTGCCAGCAGCGTAGAAGGACTAGCGGGGACCCACAATGAGCAGTTCTTC; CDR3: CASSVEGLAGTHNEQFF
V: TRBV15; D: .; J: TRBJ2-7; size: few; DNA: TGTGCCACCAGCAGAGACCGGAGCTCCTACGAGCAGTACTTC; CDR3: CATSRDRSSYEQYF
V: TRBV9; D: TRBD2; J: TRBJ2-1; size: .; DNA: TGTGCCAGCAGCGTAGAATTAAGGACTAGCGGTTACAATGAGCAGTTCTTC; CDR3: CASSVELRTSGYNEQFF
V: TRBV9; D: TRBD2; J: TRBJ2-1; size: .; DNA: TGTGCCAGCAGCGTAGAGAATAGCGGGAGAGGGTTGGATGAGCAGTTCTTC; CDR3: CASSVENSGRGLDEQFF
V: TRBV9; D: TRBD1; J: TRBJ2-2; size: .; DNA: TGTGCCAGCAGCGCCCGGGACAGTTGGAACACCGGGGAGCTGTTTTTT; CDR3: CASSARDSWNTGELFF
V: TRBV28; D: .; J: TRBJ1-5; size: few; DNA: TGTGCCAGCACCCCAACGGGGGTATGGGGCAATCAGCCCCAGCATTTT; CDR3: CASTPTGVWGNQPQHF
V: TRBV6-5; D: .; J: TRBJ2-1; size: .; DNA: TGTGCCAGCTGGATAGCGGAAACGTACAATGAGCAGTTCTTC; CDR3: CASWIAETYNEQFF
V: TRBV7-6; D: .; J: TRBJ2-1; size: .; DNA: TGTGCCAGCAGCTTGGCGGGACAGTCCTACAATGAGCAGTTCTTC; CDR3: CASSLAGQSYNEQFF
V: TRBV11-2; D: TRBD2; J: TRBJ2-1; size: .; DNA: TGTGCCAGCAGCTTACGGTCTAGCGGGATTCTGACGTACAATGAGCAGTTCTTC; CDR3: CASSLRSSGILTYNEQFF
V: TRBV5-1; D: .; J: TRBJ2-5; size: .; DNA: TGCGCCAGCAGCTTGGCCGATGGAGACCTAGGGACCCAGTACTTC; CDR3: CASSLADGDLGTQYF
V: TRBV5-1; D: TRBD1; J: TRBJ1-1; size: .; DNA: TGCGCCAGCAGCTTGGATTCCGGGACAGGGTGGTCTGAAGCTTTCTTT; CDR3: CASSLDSGTGWSEAFF